This T cell receptor beta chain came from a study of cytomegalovirus exposure and HLA in healthy donors. At the level of the study: The early release's HLA-typed donors yielded 80 million to 95 million unique TCRs. Study-wide findings and caveats: As immune exposure information, only CMV serostatus was available.

From germline, CDR1 is MNHNS and CDR2 SASEGT. The CDR3 consists of 17 residues. V was shortened by 2 bases and J by 0 bases, with 14 bases between the two germline ends. The PCR used 60 Vbeta and 13 Jbeta primers. The repertoire was sequenced with immunoSEQ multiplex PCR; TCRdb's copy has only in-frame clones and lacks some. The table lists about 140,000 clones, 70% to 90% of them singletons, with 2% to 2.5% in the top ten. On this clone itself: Its target is unknown.

Sequencing was performed on PBMCs. This receptor was identified in a man between 50 and 59 years old in good health and CMV-seronegative. The chain recombines TRBV6-1 with TRBJ1-3, with D possibly being TRBD1 (6 bases). This chain's CDR3 is CASSEPRQAYSGNTIYF. DNA for the CDR3: TGTGCCAGCAGTGAACCCCGACAGGCATACTCTGGAAACACCATATATTTT.